This TCR beta chain was found in a study of T-cell memory formation after mild COVID-19. The TCR alpha and TCR beta cDNA libraries, bearing sample barcodes and UMIs, were generated by 5'RACE using constant-segment primers. TCRdb itself ran the 5' RACE reads through MiXCR, one entry per CDR3 protein. The table has roughly 260,000 distinct CDR3 sequences, approximately 16% seen once. CDR1 and CDR2 from the germline V gene are MNHNS and SASEGT. The CDR3 totals 14 residues. V dropped 5 bases and J dropped 5 bases, with 10 bases sitting between them. This sequence originates from a man younger than 30 who had mild COVID-19 (a few samples of this study predate the infection). Cell type and time point are not known. Sequenced: PBMCs or a T cell subset sorted from them (not recorded which). The chain recombines TRBV6-1 with TRBJ1-6, with a possible D match to TRBD1 (6 bases). The CDR3 here is CASSIRQDNSPLHF. Written as DNA, the CDR3 is TGTGCCAGCAGTATCCGACAGGATAATTCACCCCTCCACTTT.